The 27 T cell receptor beta chains presented below share a single source sample, sequenced in a study of T cell repertoires in ileal Crohn's disease. TCRdb's table, derived via immunoSEQ multiplex PCR, lists solely in-frame clones and lacks some. The data contain roughly 9,600 clones, approximately 82% of them singletons. Sample: ileal tissue. The source is an adult with Crohn's disease.

For the CDR3, the DNA is TGTGCCAGCAGTCGGGACACGGGTTCACCCCTCCACTTT. The encoded protein is CASSRDTGSPLHF. This rearrangement joins TRBV9 to TRBJ1-6; D perhaps matches TRBD1 (6 bases). Trimming stripped 5 bases from V and 9 bases from J, with 12 bases between. Germline-derived CDR1 and CDR2 are SGDLS and YYNGEE. The CDR3 spans 13 residues.

The chain employs TRBV5-1 and TRBJ1-4; D not resolved. Between the trimmed V and J ends, which lost 1 base and 3 bases, there was a span of 13 bases. The CDR3 is made up of 16 amino acids. The germline gives CDR1 SGHRS, CDR2 YFSETQ. The CDR3 is CASSLSVSLANEKLFF. The CDR3, as DNA: TGCGCCAGCAGCTTGAGTGTAAGCTTGGCTAATGAAAAACTGTTTTTT.

The chain recombines TRBV6-1 with TRBJ2-3, with 7 nucleotides matching TRBD1. Germline CDR1 reads MNHNS; CDR2 reads SASEGT. Trimming at V came to 4 bases and at J to 0 bases, leaving 7 bases not matched to a gene. CDR3 length: 16 amino acids. The CDR3 region has the DNA TGTGCCAGCAGTGTTACAGGGGACACTAGCACAGATACGCAGTATTTT. It specifies CASSVTGDTSTDTQYF.

This chain connects TRBV6-1 to TRBJ1-1, with 7 bases aligning to TRBD1. The ends lost 8 bases at V and 1 base at J; junction bases unmatched: 7. Germline CDR1 MNHNS, CDR2 SASEGT. The CDR3 has 14 amino acids. The CDR3 coding sequence is TGTGCCAGCCGACAGGGCGTCGAGAACACTGAAGCTTTCTTT. As protein: CASRQGVENTEAFF.

The chain combines TRBV2 with TRBJ1-5; 7 nucleotides align to TRBD1. Losses at the gene ends were 2 bases for V and 6 bases for J; bases not matched to a gene: 1. Germline CDR1 is SNHLY and CDR2 is FYNNEI. CDR3 length: 13 residues. The CDR3 coding sequence is TGTGCCAGCAGTGAACAGGGGGGTCAGCCCCAGCATTTT. Residues: CASSEQGGQPQHF.

The gene calls are TRBV29-1 and TRBJ2-6; D uncertain. Deletions cut 7 bases from V and 2 bases from J, with 9 bases between. The germline V gene has CDR1 SQVTM and CDR2 ANQGSEA. The CDR3 runs to 13 residues. The CDR3, as DNA: TGCAGCGCCCAGGCTACTGGGGCCAACGTCCTGACTTTC. Its translation: CSAQATGANVLTF.

The rearrangement joins TRBV28 to TRBJ2-1; a weak D match, TRBD1 (5 bases). CDR1 MDHEN and CDR2 SYDVKM come from the germline V gene. The CDR3 has 13 amino acids. Trimming cost V 6 bases and J 8 bases, with 14 bases left between them. The CDR3 DNA is TGTGCCAGCAGGGATATTGGGGCCCATGAGCAGTTCTTC. It codes for CASRDIGAHEQFF. Combining the CDR3 with reference TRBV28 and TRBJ2-1 gives the whole variable domain DVKVTQSSRYLVKRTGEKVFLECVQDMDHENMFWYRQDPGLGLRLIYFSYDVKMKEKGDIPEGYSVSREKKERFSLILESASTNQTSMYLCASRDIGAHEQFFGPGTRLTVL.

The V and J genes are TRBV7-9 and TRBJ2-4; D is ambiguous. The CDR3 runs 15 residues. With 2 bases removed from V and 6 bases from J, the gap between germline ends came to 14 bases. CDR1 SEHNR and CDR2 FQNEAQ come from the germline V gene (reference sequence). The CDR3 DNA reads as TGTGCCAGCAGCTTATCGGTTGGAGAGTCAAACATTCAGTACTTC. Translation: CASSLSVGESNIQYF.

This chain connects TRBV7-3 to TRBJ1-6; D not resolved. The germline CDR1 and CDR2 sequences are SGHTA and FQGTGA. CDR3 length: 17 amino acids. V was cut by 2 bases and J by 0 bases, with 11 bases left in between. The CDR3 nucleotides read TGTGCCAGCAGCTTATCGGTCGGGAGCTCCTATAATTCACCCCTCCACTTT. Translated: CASSLSVGSSYNSPLHF.

This sequence joins TRBV11-2 and TRBJ2-5; 9 nucleotides line up with TRBD1. V shed 5 bases and J 5 bases; nucleotides not matched to a gene: 12. Germline V gene data show CDR1 as SGHAT and CDR2 as FQNNGV. The CDR3 spans 16 residues. The CDR3 nucleotides are TGTGCCAGCAGCCCCCTGAAGGGACAGGGTAGGGAGACCCAGTACTTC. Its protein is CASSPLKGQGRETQYF.

The chain recombines TRBV27 with TRBJ2-3; D is undetermined. The CDR3 has 12 amino acids. V was pared by 8 bases and J by 6 bases, with 12 bases between. Germline lookup yields CDR1 MNHEY and CDR2 SMNVEV (reference sequence). CDR3 amino acids: CASRYLGDTQYF. The CDR3 DNA is TGTGCCAGCCGATACCTAGGCGATACGCAGTATTTT.

The chain uses TRBV29-1 and TRBJ1-2; the D gene is possibly TRBD1 (5 bases). V lost 7 bases, J lost 4 bases, and 16 bases lay in between. Germline CDR1 reads SQVTM; CDR2 reads ANQGSEA. The CDR3 loop spans 13 amino acids. The CDR3 DNA reads TGCAGCGCCACCTCGGGGGGACTCTATGGCTACACCTTC. It yields the protein CSATSGGLYGYTF.

The chain links TRBV30 to TRBJ2-1, with D tentatively TRBD2 (6 bases). Trimming cost V 6 bases and J 1 base, with 16 bases left between them. CDR1 GTSNPN and CDR2 SVGIG come from the germline V gene (reference sequence). CDR3 size: 15 residues. CDR3 DNA sequence: TGTGCCTGCCTTCTTAGCGGCTTATCCTACAATGAGCAGTTCTTC. Residues: CACLLSGLSYNEQFF. The whole variable domain, remainder taken from reference TRBV30 and TRBJ2-1, is SQTIHQWPATLVQPVGSPLSLECTVEGTSNPNLYWYRQAAGRGLQLLFYSVGIGQISSEVPQNLSASRPQDRQFILSSKKLLLSDSGFYLCACLLSGLSYNEQFFGPGTRLTVL.

The chain uses TRBV19 and TRBJ1-5, with TRBD1 as a possible D gene (6 bases). This CDR3 region has 18 residues. The germline V and J ends were trimmed by 0 bases and 0 bases, with 15 bases remaining between them. Looked up from germline, CDR1 is LNHDA and CDR2 is SQIVND (reference sequence). CDR3 sequence: CASSIDRGALYSNQPQHF. DNA of the CDR3: TGTGCCAGTAGTATAGACAGGGGTGCCCTTTATAGCAATCAGCCCCAGCATTTT.

The rearrangement uses TRBV27 and TRBJ1-3; D possibly corresponds to TRBD1 (5 bases). The CDR3 is 16 amino acids. Deletions cut 5 bases from V and 1 base from J, with 15 bases between. Germline CDR1 reads MNHEY; CDR2 reads SMNVEV (reference sequence). CDR3 protein: CASSRTPPGSGNTIYF. The CDR3 DNA reads as TGTGCCAGCAGTCGGACACCCCCCGGATCTGGAAACACCATATATTTT.

This chain links TRBV15 with TRBJ2-2, with a possible D match to TRBD2 (6 bases). V lost 5 bases and J 4 bases, leaving 17 bases between the germline ends. In germline, CDR1 is LNHNV, CDR2 YYDKDF (reference sequence). This CDR3 comprises 16 residues. DNA of the CDR3: TGTGCCACCAGCCGGAGGGTTCCGGCGGGCACCGGGGAGCTGTTTTTT. It translates to CATSRRVPAGTGELFF.

CDR3 protein: CASSLTGGYGYTF. The CDR3 DNA reads as TGTGCCAGCAGCCTGACAGGGGGCTATGGCTACACCTTC. The chain joins TRBV4-2 to TRBJ1-2, with TRBD1 matching 9 bases. Germline-derived CDR1 and CDR2 are LGHNA and YNFKEQ. With V trimmed by 4 bases and J by 4 bases, 1 base remained unmatched. The CDR3 runs to 13 residues.

The V gene is TRBV23-1, the J gene TRBJ1-3; the D gene is possibly TRBD1 (5 bases). TRBV23-1 is an ORF; its function is uncertain. The CDR3 is 15 residues long. V lost 3 bases and J 4 bases, leaving 13 bases between the germline ends. As DNA, the CDR3 is TGCGCCAGCAGTCACAGGGCAGGGCCAGGAAACACCATATATTTT. This codes for CASSHRAGPGNTIYF.

This clone was seen once. The J gene is TRBJ1-5, the V gene TRBV5-1; TRBD1 might be the D (6 bases). Per germline, CDR1 SGHRS and CDR2 YFSETQ. Trimming stripped 5 bases from V and 5 bases from J, with 14 bases between. This CDR3 is 14 amino acids long. The CDR3 DNA reads TGCGCCAGCAGTCTTGGACAGATTGATCAGCCCCAGCATTTT. Translated, it gives CASSLGQIDQPQHF.

This rearrangement joins TRBV2 to TRBJ1-1; D is unclear. V was pared by 4 bases and J by 1 base, with 10 bases between. CDR1 is SNHLY, CDR2 FYNNEI, per germline. The CDR3 contains 14 residues. DNA for the CDR3: TGTGCCAGCAGTGGCGGTGTTAGGAACACTGAAGCTTTCTTT. The encoded protein is CASSGGVRNTEAFF.

The chain employs TRBV5-6 and TRBJ2-3, with 8 positions matching TRBD2. Germline CDR1 reads SGHDT; CDR2 reads YYEEEE. The junction had 17 bases not matched to a gene; V was cut back by 4 bases and J by 1 base. CDR3 length: 19 amino acids. CDR3 nucleotide sequence: TGTGCCAGCAGCGCACCCGGGACTAGTGGCACGCTTGGCACAGATACGCAGTATTTT. Translation: CASSAPGTSGTLGTDTQYF.

This chain joins TRBV5-6 and TRBJ2-1, with TRBD1 as a possible D gene (7 bases). V was pared by 4 bases and J by 9 bases, with 23 bases between. This CDR3 contains 16 residues. CDR1 SGHDT and CDR2 YYEEEE come from the germline V gene. The CDR3 DNA reads TGTGCCAGCAGCCCACCATCCGGGACAGTCGGGAGTGAGCAGTTCTTC. Protein product: CASSPPSGTVGSEQFF.

The V call is TRBV7-4, the J call TRBJ2-6; 9 bases agree with TRBD1. V shed 1 base and J 4 bases; nucleotides not matched to a gene: 20. The CDR3 spans 22 residues. Germline V gene lookup returns CDR1 SGHVT and CDR2 SQSDAQ. CDR3 sequence (DNA): TGTGCCAGCAGCTTAGTAGTCGGGACAGGGCTCACAGAGGAGTCGGGGGCCAACGTCCTGACTTTC. Its protein is CASSLVVGTGLTEESGANVLTF.

The chain links TRBV28 to TRBJ2-1; D gene uncertain. The V end was cut by 6 bases, the J end by 5 bases, with 17 bases between. Germline lookup yields CDR1 MDHEN and CDR2 SYDVKM. CDR3 size: 15 residues. Here the CDR3 DNA reads TGTGCCAGCAGCTCGATCATTTCCCGGGACAATGAGCAGTTCTTC. This translates into CASSSIISRDNEQFF.

The J gene is TRBJ2-5, the V gene TRBV11-2; 13 nucleotides match TRBD2. This CDR3 spans 17 amino acids. Germline CDR1 SGHAT, CDR2 FQNNGV. V gave up 4 bases and J gave up 2 bases; unmatched junction bases: 7. The CDR3: CASSSYRLAGGQETQYF. As DNA, the CDR3 is TGTGCCAGCAGCTCCTATCGACTAGCGGGGGGTCAAGAGACCCAGTACTTC.

J is TRBJ1-3 and V is TRBV30; perhaps TRBD1 as D (5 bases). There are 14 residues in the CDR3. Germline CDR1 is GTSNPN and CDR2 is SVGIG (reference sequence). Trimming removed 2 bases from V and 3 bases from J, with 11 bases in between. CDR3 DNA sequence: TGTGCCTGGAGTCGTACAGGCAGTGGAAACACCATATATTTT. This translates into CAWSRTGSGNTIYF. The variable domain in full, completed from reference TRBV30 and TRBJ1-3, reads SQTIHQWPATLVQPVGSPLSLECTVEGTSNPNLYWYRQAAGRGLQLLFYSVGIGQISSEVPQNLSASRPQDRQFILSSKKLLLSDSGFYLCAWSRTGSGNTIYFGEGSWLTVV.

The J gene is TRBJ2-3, the V gene TRBV30; maybe TRBD2 (5 bases). Germline loops: CDR1 GTSNPN, CDR2 SVGIG (reference sequence). This CDR3 comprises 14 residues. The V and J ends lost 4 bases and 3 bases respectively, with 14 bases between them. The CDR3 is CAWNRLAMTDTQYF. CDR3 coding DNA: TGTGCCTGGAATCGTCTAGCTATGACAGATACGCAGTATTTT. The full variable domain, rest sourced from reference TRBV30 and TRBJ2-3, is SQTIHQWPATLVQPVGSPLSLECTVEGTSNPNLYWYRQAAGRGLQLLFYSVGIGQISSEVPQNLSASRPQDRQFILSSKKLLLSDSGFYLCAWNRLAMTDTQYFGPGTRLTVL.